The 5 T cell receptor beta chains presented below share a single source sample, sequenced in a study of control samples from healthy donors and cancer patients. Clones were sequenced by immunoSEQ multiplex PCR, and TCRdb holds only the in-frame ones, with some missing. Here the sample spans 150,000 to 200,000 clones, around 90% being singletons. Specimen: blood. Receptors originate from a man aged 25-45 years in good health.

The rearrangement joins TRBV6-2 or TRBV6-3 to TRBJ1-1, with D perhaps matching TRBD1 (6 bases). Germline CDR1 is MNHEY and CDR2 is SVGEGT. The V and J ends lost 5 bases and 0 bases respectively, with 13 bases between them. CDR3 length equals 15 residues. The CDR3 region is CASSPNRALNTEAFF. The CDR3 DNA reads as TGTGCCAGCAGTCCGAACAGGGCCTTGAACACTGAAGCTTTCTTT.

The gene calls are TRBV7-9 and TRBJ2-5; D might be TRBD2 (5 bases). Germline-derived CDR1 and CDR2 are SEHNR and FQNEAQ (reference sequence). Between the trimmed V and J ends, which lost 1 base and 7 bases, there was a span of 13 bases. The CDR3 is 14 amino acids. In DNA form, the CDR3 reads TGTGCCAGCAGCTTAGGCGAGGGTGGGTCGACCCAGTACTTC. As protein: CASSLGEGGSTQYF.

This chain links TRBV4-3 with TRBJ2-3, with TRBD1 identical over 7 bases. The V segment lost 4 bases and the J segment 2 bases; nucleotides outside the gene matches: 15. Looked up from germline, CDR1 is LGHNA and CDR2 is YSLEER. The length of the CDR3 is 18 residues. The DNA of the CDR3 is TGCGCCAGCAGCCCAGTCAACAGGGGCACCATAACCACAGATACGCAGTATTTT. This codes for CASSPVNRGTITTDTQYF.

V and J are TRBV7-3 and TRBJ1-1; 7 bases line up with TRBD1. Germline V gene lookup returns CDR1 SGHTA and CDR2 FQGTGA. Trimming removed 4 bases from V and 4 bases from J; junction bases left unmatched: 6. The CDR3 is 14 residues long. The CDR3 loop reads CASSSSGGGTEAFF. CDR3 DNA sequence: TGTGCCAGCAGCTCCTCAGGGGGTGGCACTGAAGCTTTCTTT. The full variable domain, its missing parts supplied by reference TRBV7-3 and TRBJ1-1, is GAGVSQTPSNKVTEKGKYVELRCDPISGHTALYWYRQSLGQGPEFLIYFQGTGAADDSGLPNDRFFAVRPEGSVSTLKIQRTERGDSAVYLCASSSSGGGTEAFFGQGTRLTVV.

This sequence joins TRBV5-1 and TRBJ2-7, with 12 bases identical to TRBD2. The CDR3 totals 17 residues. The germline CDR1 and CDR2 sequences are SGHRS and YFSETQ. The V segment lost 0 bases and the J segment 6 bases; nucleotides outside the gene matches: 10. The CDR3 is CASSLELGLAGGSEQYF. CDR3 coding DNA: TGCGCCAGCAGCTTGGAGTTGGGTCTAGCGGGAGGGAGCGAGCAGTACTTC.